The 29 T cell receptor beta chains listed next were all sequenced from one sample in a study of T-cell reconstitution after alpha-beta-depleted transplantation in children (dated by TCRdb to the mid-2010s). The library relied on PCR. Sequenced on an Illumina HiSeq 2500. TCR libraries were prepared with molecular barcoding, using unique molecular identifiers to normalize TCRbeta repertoire quantification. TCRdb reran the public reads through fastp at Q25 and MiXCR, keeping productive beta chains. Identical CDR3 protein sequences are pooled into one entry, listed with their most common genes and DNA. The sample table records 300,000 or so distinct CDR3 sequences; approximately 23% of these occur just once. The ten largest make up roughly 9.8% of the sample. Taken with the paper, the label for treatment or condition translates to: allogeneic hematopoietic cell transplantation with graft depleted of TCRalphabeta T cells and CD19 B cells.

The source was PBMCs, mostly from graft donor cells, collected 180 days after TCRalphabeta/CD19-depleted stem cell transplant. These TCRs come from a male patient aged 10-17 years who had a stem cell transplant for acute lymphoblastic leukemia, so the T cells may come from the graft donor.

This clonotype was counted many times. J is TRBJ2-7 and V is TRBV4-1; 8 bases agree with TRBD2. CDR3 length: 17 residues. The germline V gene encodes CDR1 MGHRA and CDR2 YSYEKL. The ends lost 4 bases at V and 0 bases at J; junction bases unmatched: 11. The chain's CDR3 is CASSLPVGLAGSYEQYF. CDR3 DNA: TGCGCCAGCAGCCTTCCCGTGGGTCTAGCGGGCTCCTACGAGCAGTACTTC.

The chain recombines TRBV20-1 with TRBJ2-3; weak D call: TRBD2 (6 bases). Germline assignment: CDR1 DFQATT and CDR2 SNEGSKA (reference sequence). Trimming cost V 3 bases and J 1 base, with 17 bases left between them. The length of the CDR3 is 16 residues. CDR3: CSASRRRELGTDTQYF. Here the CDR3 DNA reads TGCAGTGCTAGTCGGCGACGGGAGTTAGGCACAGATACGCAGTATTTT.

This clonotype was found a few times. The J gene is TRBJ1-6, the V gene TRBV12-3 or TRBV12-4, with a weak D call TRBD1 (5 bases). This CDR3 has 15 amino acids. V shed 3 bases and J shed 6 bases, with 12 bases lying between them. In nucleotides, the CDR3 is TGTGCCAGCAGTTTCGTCGGGGGTCTTAATTCACCCCTCCACTTT. Translation: CASSFVGGLNSPLHF.

The V call is TRBV5-5, the J call TRBJ1-1; D is undetermined. Per germline, CDR1 SGHKS and CDR2 YYEKEE (reference sequence). The CDR3 is made up of 14 amino acids. V was cut by 4 bases and J by 7 bases, with 17 bases left in between. The CDR3 DNA sequence: TGTGCCAGCAGCCACGTCGAGCGACGCCATGAAGCTTTCTTT. It yields the protein CASSHVERRHEAFF.

The rearrangement links TRBV9 to TRBJ2-3; D is unclear. The germline V gene encodes CDR1 SGDLS and CDR2 YYNGEE. With 0 bases removed from V and 4 bases from J, the gap between germline ends came to 6 bases. The CDR3 covers 13 residues. CDR3 protein: CASSVVASDTQYF. The CDR3 nucleotides read TGTGCCAGCAGCGTAGTGGCCTCAGATACGCAGTATTTT. The entire variable domain, with the rest obtained from reference TRBV9 and TRBJ2-3, is as follows: DSGVTQTPKHLITATGQRVTLRCSPRSGDLSVYWYQQSLDQGLQFLIQYYNGEERAKGNILERFSAQQFPDLHSELNLSSLELGDSALYFCASSVVASDTQYFGPGTRLTVL.

V is TRBV5-5 and J is TRBJ2-6; no firm D call. The V end was cut by 4 bases, the J end by 0 bases, with 14 bases between. The germline CDR1 and CDR2 sequences are SGHKS and YYEKEE (reference sequence). This CDR3 is 17 amino acids long. In DNA form, the CDR3 reads TGTGCCAGCAGCCTATTTCGTGCGGACTCTGGGGCCAACGTCCTGACTTTC. It codes for CASSLFRADSGANVLTF.

This clonotype has only a few counts. This rearrangement joins TRBV3-1 to TRBJ2-7, with D possibly TRBD1 on 6 matching bases. V lost 4 bases, J lost 6 bases, and 16 bases lay in between. The CDR3 consists of 14 residues. Germline lookup yields CDR1 LGHDT and CDR2 YNNKEL (reference sequence). The CDR3 sequence: CASSPDYGGFEQYF. The DNA for the CDR3 is TGTGCCAGCAGCCCCGATTATGGGGGCTTCGAGCAGTACTTC.

The sample holds a few counts of this clonotype. J is TRBJ1-3 and V is TRBV29-1; D not certain. This CDR3 comprises 12 residues. The germline V gene encodes CDR1 SQVTM and CDR2 ANQGSEA. The CDR3, as DNA: TGCAGTGCGCTTGGGTCCGGAAACACCATATATTTT. Translating it yields CSALGSGNTIYF. The full variable domain, with the rest looked up from reference TRBV29-1 and TRBJ1-3, is SAVISQKPSRDICQRGTSLTIQCQVDSQVTMMFWYRQQPGQSLTLIATANQGSEATYESGFVIDKFPISRPNLTFSTLTVSNMSPEDSSIYLCSALGSGNTIYFGEGSWLTVV.

This chain joins TRBV7-6 and TRBJ2-3; 10 bases map to TRBD2. V was pared by 5 bases and J by 6 bases, with 11 bases of the junction left unmatched. Per germline, CDR1 SGHVS and CDR2 FNYEAQ. The CDR3 covers 16 residues. CDR3 sequence: CASSARLAGVIDTQYF. For the CDR3, the DNA is TGTGCCAGCAGCGCCCGGCTAGCGGGAGTCATTGATACGCAGTATTTT.

The DNA for the CDR3 is TGTGCCAGCAGTTACTCGGGGCCGGCCAGTGAGCAGTTCTTC. Protein product: CASSYSGPASEQFF. The rearrangement uses TRBV6-5 and TRBJ2-1, with D possibly TRBD1 on 5 matching bases. The CDR3 is 14 amino acids. The germline CDR1 and CDR2 sequences are MNHEY and SVGAGI. Between the trimmed V and J ends, which lost 0 bases and 9 bases, there was a span of 12 bases.

This clonotype was picked up many times. The V gene is TRBV29-1, the J gene TRBJ1-2; 9 bases line up with TRBD1. This CDR3 region has 17 residues. Germline values: CDR1 SQVTM, CDR2 ANQGSEA. V lost 3 bases to trimming and J lost 3 bases; unmatched junction nucleotides: 14. CDR3 protein: CSVDPGQGHPYDYGYTF. The CDR3 DNA sequence: TGCAGCGTTGATCCGGGACAGGGACATCCTTACGACTATGGCTACACCTTC.

This chain uses TRBV10-3 with TRBJ2-7, with TRBD2 identical over 8 bases. CDR3 length equals 15 residues. J was trimmed by 2 bases and V by 4 bases; bases with no gene match: 7. Germline-derived CDR1 and CDR2 are ENHRY and SYGVKD. CDR3 loop: CAISGVTSGPYEQYF. The CDR3 DNA reads as TGTGCCATCAGTGGGGTTACTAGCGGTCCCTACGAGCAGTACTTC.

This clonotype was observed many times. This rearrangement joins TRBV5-5 to TRBJ2-1; D might be TRBD1 (5 bases). Trimming shortened V by 0 bases and J by 4 bases, and 11 bases separated the two germline ends. The CDR3 sequence is 15 residues long. The germline V gene encodes CDR1 SGHKS and CDR2 YYEKEE (reference sequence). CDR3 DNA: TGTGCCAGCAGCTTGGGCCTAGGGGATTACAATGAGCAGTTCTTC. This gives the protein CASSLGLGDYNEQFF.

This clonotype was counted at least ten times. V gene TRBV29-1 combines with J gene TRBJ2-1; unclear D gene. Germline V gene lookup returns CDR1 SQVTM and CDR2 ANQGSEA. The CDR3 is 12 amino acids. The V end was cut by 7 bases, the J end by 4 bases, with 11 bases between. CDR3 in amino acids: CSGKDMYNEQFF. The CDR3 coding sequence is TGCAGCGGAAAAGACATGTACAATGAGCAGTTCTTC.

The chain combines TRBV6-1 with TRBJ1-3; no reliable D call. The CDR3 runs 14 residues. The germline gives CDR1 MNHNS, CDR2 SASEGT. Between the trimmed V and J ends, which lost 6 bases and 0 bases, there was a span of 9 bases. In nucleotides, the CDR3 is TGTGCCAGCAGGGCGGACCCCTCTGGAAACACCATATATTTT. This codes for CASRADPSGNTIYF.

In its sample, this clonotype was seen a few times. The chain uses TRBV7-9 and TRBJ2-1; D call uncertain. From germline, CDR1 is SEHNR and CDR2 FQNEAQ (reference sequence). The V end was cut by 6 bases, the J end by 9 bases, with 12 bases between. The CDR3 is 12 amino acids. The CDR3 here is CASRPSYIEQFF. The CDR3 DNA is TGTGCCAGCAGACCGTCGTATATTGAGCAGTTCTTC.

CDR3 amino acids: CASSVDGGRANTQYF. The CDR3 DNA sequence: TGTGCCAGCAGCGTAGATGGCGGGAGGGCCAATACGCAGTATTTT. The rearrangement uses TRBV9 and TRBJ2-3; 9 bases agree with TRBD2. V was pared by 0 bases and J by 7 bases, with 6 bases of the junction left unmatched. Germline CDR1 SGDLS, CDR2 YYNGEE. The CDR3 sequence is 15 residues long.

The rearrangement links TRBV27 to TRBJ2-1, with D uncertain. This CDR3 contains 16 residues. V lost 5 bases and J 4 bases, leaving 18 bases between the germline ends. In germline, CDR1 is MNHEY, CDR2 SMNVEV (reference sequence). The CDR3 sequence: CASSASTQPLYNEQFF. CDR3 coding DNA: TGTGCCAGCAGTGCGTCAACTCAGCCCCTGTACAATGAGCAGTTCTTC.

In this sample, this clonotype turned up a few times. V and J are TRBV6-1 and TRBJ2-2; TRBD2 matches at 9 bases. Germline CDR1 MNHNS, CDR2 SASEGT. Trimming removed 6 bases from V and 5 bases from J; junction bases left unmatched: 10. The CDR3 is 16 amino acids. The CDR3 DNA is TGTGCCAGCAGGTCCGGTGCGGGAGGGCCAACCGGGGAGCTGTTTTTT. Translation: CASRSGAGGPTGELFF.

This clonotype was recorded a few times. This chain uses TRBV9 with TRBJ2-7, with D perhaps TRBD1 or TRBD2 (5 bases each). The CDR3 loop spans 14 amino acids. Per the germline V gene, CDR1 is SGDLS and CDR2 is YYNGEE. The germline V and J ends were trimmed by 4 bases and 6 bases, with 17 bases remaining between them. As DNA, the CDR3 is TGTGCCAGCAGCCTTCTCGACCAGAGGGGCGAGCAGTACTTC. This codes for CASSLLDQRGEQYF.

The sample holds many counts of this clonotype. The rearrangement joins TRBV5-5 to TRBJ1-5; 8 nucleotides align to TRBD1. The J segment lost 2 bases and the V segment lost 0 bases, leaving 4 bases of the junction unmatched. CDR3 length equals 16 residues. The germline V gene encodes CDR1 SGHKS and CDR2 YYEKEE (reference sequence). This CDR3 is CASSLGTGNGNQPQHF. DNA for the CDR3: TGTGCCAGCAGCTTGGGGACAGGGAACGGCAATCAGCCCCAGCATTTT.

This clonotype has just a few counts. The chain carries TRBV11-2 and TRBJ2-7, with 7 bases matching TRBD2. CDR1 is SGHAT and CDR2 is FQNNGV in the germline V gene. The CDR3 spans 16 residues. The junction had 16 bases not matched to a gene; V was cut back by 4 bases and J by 7 bases. CDR3 nucleotide sequence: TGTGCCAGCAGCTGGGGGGGTGGACGGAGCCGGGGGGAGCAGTACTTC. Its protein is CASSWGGGRSRGEQYF.

This clonotype has a handful of counts. V is TRBV7-6 and J is TRBJ2-7; 7 nucleotides match TRBD1. This CDR3 spans 15 amino acids. Germline V gives CDR1 SGHVS, CDR2 FNYEAQ. V shed 1 base and J 2 bases; nucleotides not matched to a gene: 5. The CDR3 region has the DNA TGTGCCAGCAGCTTAGAGACAGGGCGGGCCTACGAGCAGTACTTC. It is translated as CASSLETGRAYEQYF.

J is TRBJ2-5 and V is TRBV4-1, with D unclear. The CDR3 spans 13 residues. With 1 base removed from V and 5 bases from J, the gap between germline ends came to 8 bases. Germline CDR1 MGHRA, CDR2 YSYEKL. CDR3 residues: CASSQVVGETQYF. The CDR3 DNA sequence: TGCGCCAGCAGCCAAGTCGTGGGCGAGACCCAGTACTTC.

This clonotype has only a few counts. This chain uses TRBV2 with TRBJ1-1, with D possibly TRBD1 on 5 matching bases. Germline V gene data show CDR1 as SNHLY and CDR2 as FYNNEI. The CDR3 runs to 18 residues. V lost 6 bases and J lost 1, with 24 bases in between. CDR3: CASSLLTGTYFQNTEAFF. In nucleotides, the CDR3 is TGTGCCAGCAGCCTCCTTACCGGGACCTATTTCCAGAACACTGAAGCTTTCTTT.

The genes are TRBV5-1 and TRBJ2-7; 7 bases map to TRBD2. Germline CDR1 reads SGHRS; CDR2 reads YFSETQ. The CDR3 covers 14 residues. The V and J ends lost 4 bases and 7 bases, in that order; junction bases with no gene match: 11. CDR3 in DNA: TGCGCCAGCAGCACGCTAGCGGCCCCAGGGGAGCAGTACTTC. Its protein product is CASSTLAAPGEQYF.

The chain is built from TRBV5-1 and TRBJ2-7; 9 nucleotides agree with TRBD1. J gave up 4 bases and V 2 bases, and 10 bases lay outside the gene matches. The CDR3 consists of 16 residues. Germline values: CDR1 SGHRS, CDR2 YFSETQ. CDR3 residues: CASSFLSGTGTYEQYF. The CDR3 nucleotides read TGCGCCAGCAGCTTTCTTTCCGGGACAGGGACATACGAGCAGTACTTC.

This clonotype was counted a few times. The CDR3 sequence is CASSWGTGGNNEQFF. The CDR3 DNA is TGTGCCAGCAGCTGGGGGACAGGGGGGAACAATGAGCAGTTCTTC. The chain links TRBV5-8 to TRBJ2-1; 11 bases map to TRBD1. Germline CDR1 and CDR2: SGHTS and YDEGEE. The length of the CDR3 is 15 residues. Unmatched junction bases numbered 4, after V lost 3 bases and J lost 5 bases.

The chain has TRBV12-5 and TRBJ1-5; TRBD1 might be the D (6 bases). The CDR3 is 16 residues long. V lost 0 bases, J lost 3 bases, and 12 bases lay in between. Germline V gene sequence: CDR1 LGHNT, CDR2 FRNRAP. The CDR3 DNA is TGTGCTAGTGGTTTGGTCCCGGGACAACTCAATCAGCCCCAGCATTTT. Its translation: CASGLVPGQLNQPQHF.